Included here is one T cell receptor beta chain sequence, with context. The data stem from a study of blood T cell repertoires in COVID-19. Turning to the study itself: From T cells, B-cell-depleted T cells, or PBMCs came the material, which was cDNA or gDNA.

V gave up 5 bases and J gave up 7 bases, with 12 bases separating them. CDR3 length: 13 residues. Germline loops: CDR1 SGHVS, CDR2 FQNEAQ. Per the original methods: Reference gene primer amplification in the assay estimated nucleated cell counts. Clones were sequenced by immunoSEQ multiplex PCR, and TCRdb holds only the in-frame ones, with some missing. For V, J and clone size, that table is used; D and trimming come from the DNA. The sample lists 120,000 or so clones; roughly four fifths were seen once. V gene TRBV7-8 combines with J gene TRBJ1-3; D is uncertain. The receptor was derived from a woman aged 50 to 65 with acute or convalescent COVID-19. Source material: peripheral blood. CDR3 residues: CASSPGSWNTIYF. CDR3 bases: TGTGCCAGCAGCCCAGGATCATGGAACACCATATATTTT.